A single sample gave rise to the 15 T cell receptor delta chains below, sequenced in a study of gamma-delta T cells after stem cell transplantation. TCRdb repeated clone calling on the RT-PCR reads with CATT. The sample consists of about 2,600 delta-chain clones, more than 20% of them appearing once. Material: gamma-delta T cells. Every receptor here comes from a human donor. It is not recorded whose cells these are; they may come from a transplant donor.

This clone was found a few times. The amino acid sequence in TCRdb belongs to a much larger clone and departs from this DNA's translation at residue 7, likely a sequencing read error; the sequence shown is translated from the DNA. DNA for the CDR3: TGTGCCTGTGACCCTTTACCGGGGGATCCTGGAGGGGAAACCGATAAACTCATCTTT. This gives the protein CACDPLPGDPGGETDKLIF. The genes are TRDV2 and TRDJ1; 7 nucleotides match TRDD3. V shed 3 bases and J 2 bases; nucleotides not matched to a gene: 20. In germline, CDR1 is GEAIGNYY, CDR2 EKD. This CDR3 comprises 19 residues.

This clone ranks as medium-sized (0.01 to 0.1%). The same CDR3 is also encoded by other DNA sequences in this sample. The rearrangement joins TRDV2 to TRDJ1, with a weak D call TRDD3 (5 bases). The germline CDR1 and CDR2 sequences are GEAIGNYY and EKD. The CDR3 has 15 residues. Trimming stripped 0 bases from V and 0 bases from J, with 10 bases between. In DNA, the CDR3 is TGTGCCTGTGACACCATTGGGGCTTACACCGATAAACTCATCTTT. The encoded protein is CACDTIGAYTDKLIF.

Worth noting for this clone: A much larger clone differs from this one at a single base, so this may be a read error. Other DNA sequences within the sample encode an identical CDR3. V gene TRDV2 combines with J gene TRDJ1, with a possible D match to TRDD3 (6 bases). This CDR3 is 21 amino acids long. With 3 bases removed from V and 2 bases from J, the gap between germline ends came to 33 bases. Per the germline V gene, CDR1 is GEAIGNYY and CDR2 is EKD. In nucleotides, the CDR3 is TGTGCCTGTGACCACCTGACTTCCGAACGGGGTCCTGGGGAGAGGACCGATAAACTCATCTTT. Translating it yields CACDHLTSERGPGERTDKLIF.

Of note for this clone: TCRdb's entry gives the protein of a much larger clone, which mismatches this DNA's translation at residue 15, likely from a read error; the protein reported here is translated from the DNA. Here the CDR3 DNA reads TGTGCCTCCCAGCTACTGGGGGATACCCGGAACACCGATAAATTCATCTTT. It translates to CASQLLGDTRNTDKFIF. V usage is TRDV2 and J usage is TRDJ1, with 12 bases identical to TRDD3. Looked up from germline, CDR1 is GEAIGNYY and CDR2 is EKD. The CDR3 runs to 17 residues.

This clone showed up just a few times. The chain joins TRDV2 to TRDJ1; 12 bases match TRDD3. Germline lookup yields CDR1 GEAIGNYY and CDR2 EKD. V shed 1 base and J 2 bases; nucleotides not matched to a gene: 16. CDR3 length equals 20 residues. The CDR3 sequence: CACDTLADFTGGYKTDKLIF. As DNA, the CDR3 is TGTGCCTGTGACACTCTCGCAGATTTTACTGGGGGATACAAAACCGATAAACTCATCTTT.

This clone is labeled medium-sized (0.01 to 0.1%). The V gene is TRDV2, the J gene TRDJ1; the match to TRDD3 covers 10 bases. Germline CDR1 reads GEAIGNYY; CDR2 reads EKD. The CDR3 length is 16 residues. The trim removed 2 bases at V and 4 bases at J, leaving 9 bases unmatched. CDR3 sequence: CACDKVGDTRGDKLIF. CDR3 nucleotides: TGTGCCTGTGACAAAGTGGGGGATACCAGGGGCGATAAACTCATCTTT.

Concerning this clone: This sequence is one base from a far larger clone and is likely a read error. The chain joins TRDV2 to TRDJ1; 13 bases are a match to TRDD3. Per the germline V gene, CDR1 is GEAIGNYY and CDR2 is EKD. This CDR3 has 21 residues. CDR3 sequence (DNA): TGTGCCTGTGACACCTTATACACTGGGGGATACGAAGTGTTTAACACCGATAAAATCATCTTT. This translates into CACDTLYTGGYEVFNTDKIIF.

This clone is termed medium-sized. The chain recombines TRDV2 with TRDJ1; D remains unclear. V was shortened by 2 bases and J by 1 base, with 10 bases between the two germline ends. Germline V lookup: CDR1 GEAIGNYY, CDR2 EKD. The CDR3 covers 14 residues. The CDR3, as DNA: TGTGCCTGTGACAACTTGATGCGCACCGATAAACTCATCTTT. It encodes CACDNLMRTDKLIF.

Concerning this clone: TCRdb lists the protein of a much larger clone for this DNA, which differs at residue 15, so this is likely a read error; the protein given here is translated from the DNA itself. The chain links TRDV2 to TRDJ1, with 12 bases lining up with TRDD3. Germline V lookup: CDR1 GEAIGNYY, CDR2 EKD. CDR3 length equals 17 residues. CDR3 in DNA: TGTGCCTGTGATCAACTGGGGGATACAGGCTCCACCGATAAACGCATCTTT. The encoded protein is CACDQLGDTGSTDKRIF.

The chain has TRDV2 and TRDJ1, with a possible D match to TRDD3 (6 bases). The CDR3 loop spans 19 amino acids. Trimming took 0 bases from V and 0 from J, leaving 22 bases between them. Per germline, CDR1 GEAIGNYY and CDR2 EKD. CDR3 nucleotides: TGTGCCTGTGACACCGTGCTGGGGTCCAAAGGGTCGTACACCGATAAACTCATCTTT. This gives the protein CACDTVLGSKGSYTDKLIF.

In this sample, this clone turned up once. A read error is possible here, since a much larger clone lies one base away. The chain recombines TRDV2 with TRDJ3; 10 bases agree with TRDD3. This CDR3 is 21 amino acids long. The germline V gene has CDR1 GEAIGNYY and CDR2 EKD. The CDR3 here is CACDTLTGGSKSSWDTRQRFF. The CDR3 bases are TGTGCCTGTGACACGCTTACTGGGGGATCCAAAAGCTCCTGGGACACCCGACAGAGGTTTTTC.

This clone was counted only a few times. TCRdb's protein, taken from a much larger clone, differs from this DNA's translation at residue 4, likely owing to a read error; the protein displayed comes from the DNA. The chain uses TRDV2 and TRDJ1; D is ambiguous. Germline V gives CDR1 GEAIGNYY, CDR2 EKD. The CDR3 sequence is 16 residues long. The CDR3 here is CACNTLAASDTDKLIF. In nucleotides, the CDR3 is TGTGCCTGTAACACCCTAGCTGCGTCGGACACCGATAAACTCATCTTT.

In its sample, this clone is medium-sized. The gene calls are TRDV2 and TRDJ1; 7 positions match TRDD3. V lost 3 bases and J lost 0; bases outside the gene matches: 9. Germline V CDR1 and CDR2: GEAIGNYY, EKD. The CDR3 is 16 residues long. The CDR3 sequence is CACDALLGKDTDKLIF. CDR3 coding DNA: TGTGCCTGTGACGCCTTACTGGGGAAAGACACCGATAAACTCATCTTT.

Points on this clone: The translation of this DNA and the TCRdb protein of a much larger clone differ at residue 10, probably owing to a read error; the protein shown here is translated from the DNA. The chain carries TRDV2 and TRDJ1; D gene ambiguous. Germline-derived CDR1 and CDR2 are GEAIGNYY and EKD. This CDR3 spans 16 amino acids. Trimming shortened V by 0 bases and J by 0 bases, and 13 bases separated the two germline ends. In nucleotides, the CDR3 is TGTGCCTGTGACACCCTAGCTGCGTCGTACACCGATAAACTCATCTTT. Protein: CACDTLAASYTDKLIF.

This clone was detected a few times. Given a much more abundant clone one base away, this may be a read error. This CDR3 is also generated by other DNA sequences in the sample. This sequence joins TRDV2 and TRDJ1; TRDD3 matches 12 bases. Germline loops: CDR1 GEAIGNYY, CDR2 EKD. The V and J ends lost 1 base and 2 bases, in that order; junction bases with no gene match: 19. This CDR3 is built from 21 residues. The CDR3 sequence is CACDTLLGDTRRRADTDKLIF. As DNA, the CDR3 is TGTGCCTGTGACACTTTGCTGGGGGATACGCGCAGGCGGGCTGATACCGATAAACTCATCTTT.